The T cell receptor (beta chain) under discussion was sequenced for a study of CD8+CD57+ T cells in acquired aplastic anemia. For the study at large: CD4+ and CD8+ cells, once sorted, gave DNA averaging about 3 ug. Study outcomes and limitations: Researchers reported that CD8+ Simpson's diversity was not significantly different in patients versus controls.

Template material for TCR beta VDJ and CDR3 profiling consisted of genomic DNA. TCRdb fed the reads into MiXCR, producing one record per CDR3 protein. The table includes hundreds of thousands of distinct CDR3 sequences, roughly a third detected once. By flow cytometry, patients selected for sequencing had shown an expansion of CD8+CD57+ cells. No therapy was given to patients before blood sampling. Concerning this clonotype itself: Its antigen remains unidentified.

The CDR3 sequence is 12 residues long. The V gene's germline CDR1 is MRHNA and CDR2 SNTAGT. Trimming shortened V by 6 bases and J by 4 bases, and 7 bases separated the two germline ends. The V and J genes are TRBV6-4 and TRBJ2-1; no reliable D call. The sequence came from a human donor with aplastic anemia. Sequences were obtained from sorted CD4+, CD8+, or CD8+CD57+ T cells (not recorded which) from PBMCs. The CDR3 nucleotides are TGTGCCAGCAGGAGTTATTACAATGAGCAGTTCTTC. Its protein product is CASRSYYNEQFF.